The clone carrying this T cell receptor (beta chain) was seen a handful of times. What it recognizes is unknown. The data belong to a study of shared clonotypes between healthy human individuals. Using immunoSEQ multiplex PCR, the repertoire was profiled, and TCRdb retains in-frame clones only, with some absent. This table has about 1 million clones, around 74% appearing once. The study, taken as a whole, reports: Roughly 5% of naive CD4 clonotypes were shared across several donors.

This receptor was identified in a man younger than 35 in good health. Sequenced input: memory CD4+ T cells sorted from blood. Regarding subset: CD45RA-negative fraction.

CDR3 protein: CASNSLSSGKNIQYF. DNA of the CDR3: TGTGCCAGCAACTCCCTCTCGTCGGGCAAAAACATTCAGTACTTC. V gene TRBV28 combines with J gene TRBJ2-4; no firm D call. Germline CDR1 and CDR2: MDHEN and SYDVKM. The CDR3 is 15 residues long. The V end lost 7 bases, the J end lost 3 bases, and 16 bases lay between the germline ends.